This record covers a single T cell receptor (beta chain). Antigen unknown. The sample belongs to a study of Tregs in tolerant kidney transplant recipients. The study's findings and limits: Validation in larger populations is needed because few patients were studied. Biological reproducibility was not directly addressed in this study.

CD4+CD25+CD127- Tregs, CD4+CD25- non-Tregs, CD4 and CD8 cells were sorted. Produced via immunoSEQ multiplex PCR; TCRdb's table is partial and in-frame only. The data hold 100,000 to 150,000 clones, with roughly nine tenths observed a single time. The CDR3 consists of 13 residues. Germline trimming cut 0 bases from V and 8 bases from J; bases unmatched to any gene: 3. Germline V gives CDR1 SGHKS, CDR2 YYEKEE (reference sequence). The chain joins TRBV5-5 to TRBJ1-1; 8 positions match TRBD1. The TCR originated in a human donor in good health. The sample consisted of CD4+ T cells from blood. The CDR3 reads CASSLVSGGEAFF. DNA for the CDR3: TGTGCCAGCAGCTTGGTTTCAGGGGGCGAAGCTTTCTTT.